Presented here are 14 T cell receptor beta chains from one specimen sequenced in a study of monozygotic twins with inflammatory bowel disease. From the 5' RACE reads, TCRdb lists one entry per CDR3 protein and no DNA. This repertoire includes 70,000 to 95,000 distinct CDR3 sequences. The sample taken for sequencing was blood. These receptor sequences come from a human donor with ulcerative colitis or Crohn's disease, or a healthy co-twin of an affected twin (not recorded which).

The chain couples TRBV20-1 to TRBJ2-1; TCRdb returns TRBD2, unconfirmable since there is no DNA. This CDR3 comprises 19 residues. CDR1 is DFQATT and CDR2 is SNEGSKA in the germline V gene (reference sequence). CDR3 loop: CSARDHTAGGLVSYNEQFF.

V usage is TRBV20-1 and J usage is TRBJ1-1; the TCRdb D gene call, TRBD1, has no DNA to confirm it. Looked up from germline, CDR1 is DFQATT and CDR2 is SNEGSKA (reference sequence). The CDR3 extends over 14 amino acids. CDR3 protein: CSARDATAYTEAFF.

The rearrangement uses TRBV12-3 or TRBV12-4 and TRBJ1-2; TCRdb outputs TRBD1, but without DNA this stays unchecked. The CDR3 is 13 amino acids. This CDR3 reads CAIRDRGSYGYTF.

The chain employs TRBV15 and TRBJ1-2; the D call from TCRdb, TRBD1, cannot be confirmed without DNA. Looked up from germline, CDR1 is LNHNV and CDR2 is YYDKDF (reference sequence). The CDR3 extends over 15 amino acids. CDR3 sequence reads: CATSREPRQGDGYTF.

V and J are TRBV5-5 and TRBJ2-5; TCRdb's D call of TRBD2 is untestable without DNA. The germline V gene encodes CDR1 SGHKS and CDR2 YYEKEE (reference sequence). This CDR3 region has 14 residues. The chain's CDR3 is CASSWTASSETQYF.

This CDR3 reads CAITIDRNTEAFF. The chain recombines TRBV10-3 with TRBJ1-1. Germline CDR1 ENHRY, CDR2 SYGVKD. The CDR3 has 13 amino acids.

The V call is TRBV5-1, the J call TRBJ2-4; TCRdb calls TRBD1, which cannot be checked without DNA. CDR1 and CDR2 from the germline V gene are SGHRS and YFSETQ. The CDR3 contains 15 residues. CDR3 residues: CASSLTGFGKNIQYF.

The chain has TRBV6-4 and TRBJ1-2. Germline CDR1 MRHNA, CDR2 SNTAGT. This CDR3 contains 16 residues. CDR3 sequence: CASSDSSRGGPYGYTF.

CDR3 in amino acids: CASSLGVQIGETQYF. The genes are TRBV7-6 and TRBJ2-5. This CDR3 contains 15 residues. Per germline, CDR1 SGHVS and CDR2 FNYEAQ.

The CDR3 sequence: CSARDPSGSARYEQYF. J is TRBJ2-7 and V is TRBV20-1. CDR3 length: 16 amino acids. Germline values: CDR1 DFQATT, CDR2 SNEGSKA (reference sequence).

The rearrangement joins TRBV7-6 to TRBJ2-3; the D call of TRBD1 rests on TCRdb alone, since no DNA is present to check it. CDR1 and CDR2 (germline): SGHVS, FNYEAQ. This CDR3 has 17 residues. CDR3 residues: CASSPRSAGAITDTQYF.

The chain couples TRBV9 to TRBJ1-1. CDR3 length: 16 amino acids. Germline V gene sequence: CDR1 SGDLS, CDR2 YYNGEE. The CDR3 is CASSASPDAVNTEAFF.

The J gene is TRBJ2-6, the V gene TRBV18. CDR1 and CDR2 (germline): KGHSH, LQKENI. The CDR3 spans 15 residues. The CDR3 reads CASSPPSSGANVLTF.

The chain carries TRBV6-1 and TRBJ2-3. The length of the CDR3 is 14 residues. CDR1 and CDR2 (germline): MNHNS, SASEGT. The CDR3 region is CASSRWLGTDTQYF.